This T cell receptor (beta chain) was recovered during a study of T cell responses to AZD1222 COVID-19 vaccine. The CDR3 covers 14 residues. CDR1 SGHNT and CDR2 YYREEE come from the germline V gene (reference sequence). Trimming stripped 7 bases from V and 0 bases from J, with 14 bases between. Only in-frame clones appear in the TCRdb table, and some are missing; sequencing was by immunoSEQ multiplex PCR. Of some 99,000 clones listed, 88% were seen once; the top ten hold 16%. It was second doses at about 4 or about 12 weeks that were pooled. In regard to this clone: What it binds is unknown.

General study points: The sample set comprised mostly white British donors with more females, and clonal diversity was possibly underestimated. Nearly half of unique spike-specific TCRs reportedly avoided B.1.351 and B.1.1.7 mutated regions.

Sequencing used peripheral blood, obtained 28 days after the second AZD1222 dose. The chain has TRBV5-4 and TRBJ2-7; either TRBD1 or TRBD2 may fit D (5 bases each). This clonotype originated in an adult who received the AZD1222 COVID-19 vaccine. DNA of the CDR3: TGTGCCAGCGGGGCCGGGATTAACTCCTACGAGCAGTACTTC. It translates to CASGAGINSYEQYF.